This passage covers 23 T cell receptor beta chains from one sample sequenced in a study of T-cell reconstitution after alpha-beta-depleted transplantation in children. A TCRbeta library incorporating unique molecular identifiers was prepared. TCRdb re-called the PCR reads with MiXCR, one entry per CDR3 protein. The table has about 580,000 distinct CDR3 sequences, 25% to 30% seen once. The starting material was PBMCs, obtained before TCRalphabeta/CD19-depleted stem cell transplant. These receptor sequences come from a boy in the first two years of life with Wiskott-Aldrich syndrome, due to receive a stem cell transplant.

The chain links TRBV5-1 to TRBJ2-1; tentatively, D is TRBD2 (5 bases). V was clipped by 0 bases and J by 6 bases, with 13 bases between them. Germline V CDR1 and CDR2: SGHRS, YFSETQ. This CDR3 has 15 amino acids. CDR3 bases: TGCGCCAGCAGCTTGGTCGGGGATGTCGGCAATGAGCAGTTCTTC. Protein: CASSLVGDVGNEQFF.

This clonotype was seen repeatedly, ten times or more. The chain is built from TRBV5-1 and TRBJ2-1, with 7 bases aligning to TRBD2. The CDR3 is 15 amino acids. With V trimmed by 1 base and J by 5 bases, 6 bases remained unmatched. Germline V gene lookup returns CDR1 SGHRS and CDR2 YFSETQ. The CDR3 reads CASSLRLAGNNEQFF. The CDR3 bases are TGCGCCAGCAGCTTGCGACTAGCCGGCAACAATGAGCAGTTCTTC.

J is TRBJ2-1 and V is TRBV20-1, with D tentatively TRBD2 (6 bases). Trimming removed 6 bases from V and 6 bases from J, with 18 bases in between. The CDR3 extends over 14 amino acids. The germline V gene encodes CDR1 DFQATT and CDR2 SNEGSKA (reference sequence). The CDR3 DNA sequence: TGCAGTGCCAGACTAGATTTTGATGCCAATGAGCAGTTCTTC. This gives the protein CSARLDFDANEQFF.

CDR3 sequence: CASSPTVAGGAPEQFF. The CDR3 region has the DNA TGTGCCAGCAGCCCTACAGTAGCGGGAGGAGCTCCCGAGCAGTTCTTC. The rearrangement joins TRBV4-2 to TRBJ2-1, with 10 bases aligning to TRBD2. The CDR3 spans 16 residues. J gave up 10 bases and V 4 bases, and 13 bases lay outside the gene matches. CDR1 LGHNA and CDR2 YNFKEQ come from the germline V gene.

V usage is TRBV3-1 and J usage is TRBJ2-1; D is ambiguous. The CDR3 spans 12 residues. Trimming cost V 0 bases and J 6 bases, with 3 bases left between them. In germline, CDR1 is LGHDT, CDR2 YNNKEL (reference sequence). CDR3 amino acids: CASSQDLNEQFF. Written as DNA, the CDR3 is TGTGCCAGCAGCCAAGATCTCAATGAGCAGTTCTTC.

This clonotype turned up a few times. The genes are TRBV27 and TRBJ2-3, with TRBD1 as a possible D gene (5 bases). Trimming pared 2 bases from V and 3 bases from J, leaving 12 bases between. Per germline, CDR1 MNHEY and CDR2 SMNVEV (reference sequence). This CDR3 spans 15 amino acids. CDR3 nucleotides: TGTGCCAGCAGTTTAAGGGCAGGGTGGACAGATACGCAGTATTTT. Amino acids: CASSLRAGWTDTQYF.

In its sample, this clonotype was seen a few times. The rearrangement uses TRBV6-1 and TRBJ2-3; a possible D gene is TRBD2 (6 bases). Per the germline V gene, CDR1 is MNHNS and CDR2 is SASEGT. CDR3 length equals 14 residues. Trimming removed 4 bases from V and 1 base from J, with 9 bases in between. CDR3 coding DNA: TGTGCCAGCAGTGCCTGGGGGGGCACAGATACGCAGTATTTT. This codes for CASSAWGGTDTQYF.

This clonotype was counted a few times. CDR3: CSARRTGGESPLHF. CDR3 sequence (DNA): TGCAGTGCTAGACGTACGGGAGGGGAATCACCCCTCCACTTT. This sequence joins TRBV20-1 and TRBJ1-6; weak D call: TRBD1 (5 bases). The length of the CDR3 is 14 residues. CDR1 and CDR2 (germline): DFQATT, SNEGSKA (reference sequence). Trimming took off 2 bases at V and 10 bases at J, with 15 bases between the two ends.

This chain uses TRBV11-1 with TRBJ2-3, with 7 nucleotides matching TRBD2. This CDR3 spans 18 amino acids. The germline V gene encodes CDR1 SGHAT and CDR2 FQDESV (reference sequence). Trimming removed 5 bases from V and 4 bases from J; junction bases left unmatched: 18. The CDR3 sequence: CASSGGGWTSLNADTQYF. CDR3 sequence (DNA): TGTGCCAGCAGCGGGGGGGGTTGGACTTCACTGAACGCAGATACGCAGTATTTT.

Only a few counts were recorded for this clonotype. The J gene is TRBJ2-1, the V gene TRBV3-1; maybe TRBD2 (6 bases). This CDR3 region has 13 residues. Germline CDR1 is LGHDT and CDR2 is YNNKEL (reference sequence). Deletions cut 2 bases from V and 8 bases from J, with 10 bases between. The CDR3 sequence: CASSQLATHEQFF. The CDR3 coding sequence is TGTGCCAGCAGCCAACTAGCGACACATGAGCAGTTCTTC.

V gene TRBV4-1 combines with J gene TRBJ2-7; D is perhaps TRBD1 or TRBD2 (5 bases each). The V gene lost 1 base and the J gene lost 4 bases, with 14 bases spanning the gap. The CDR3 totals 15 residues. CDR1 and CDR2 (germline): MGHRA, YSYEKL. Here the CDR3 reads CASSQAGALRYEQYF. CDR3 nucleotide sequence: TGCGCCAGCAGCCAAGCCGGGGCACTTAGATACGAGCAGTACTTC.

CDR3 coding DNA: TGTGCCTGGAGTTATAGTGGGAAGATTGAGCAGTTCTTC. Translation: CAWSYSGKIEQFF. The chain couples TRBV30 to TRBJ2-1; D gene unclear. Germline CDR1 GTSNPN, CDR2 SVGIG (reference sequence). CDR3 length equals 13 residues. Trimming removed 2 bases from V and 9 bases from J, with 14 bases in between.

This clonotype was found a few times. The rearrangement joins TRBV6-5 to TRBJ2-7; 7 nucleotides line up with TRBD2. V trimming: 2 bases; J trimming: 6 bases; junction bases outside the gene matches: 7. The CDR3 runs to 14 residues. In germline, CDR1 is MNHEY, CDR2 SVGAGI. The CDR3 sequence is CASSYVAGEGEQYF. Written as DNA, the CDR3 is TGTGCCAGCAGTTACGTCGCGGGAGAAGGCGAGCAGTACTTC.

This clonotype was counted many times. The DNA for the CDR3 is TGTGCCAGCAGTCCCTCACTAGCGATTAACTCCTACGAGCAGTACTTC. Protein: CASSPSLAINSYEQYF. The chain recombines TRBV27 with TRBJ2-7, with 7 bases identical to TRBD2. Germline V gene data show CDR1 as MNHEY and CDR2 as SMNVEV (reference sequence). Trimming cost V 5 bases and J 0 bases; bases outside gene matches: 10. The CDR3 runs 16 residues.

This chain joins TRBV4-1 and TRBJ1-2; no reliable D call. The CDR3 loop spans 15 amino acids. V gave up 1 base and J gave up 5 bases, with 14 bases separating them. Germline V gives CDR1 MGHRA, CDR2 YSYEKL. The CDR3 bases are TGCGCCAGCAGCCAAGGAATCACGTCCGGATATGGCTACACCTTC. This gives the protein CASSQGITSGYGYTF.

In this sample, this clonotype turned up a few times. CDR3 amino acids: CASSLVGQLETQYF. DNA of the CDR3: TGCGCCAGCAGCTTAGTGGGACAGTTAGAGACCCAGTACTTC. The chain is built from TRBV5-1 and TRBJ2-5; TRBD1 agrees at 7 bases. Germline loops: CDR1 SGHRS, CDR2 YFSETQ. The CDR3 extends over 14 amino acids. The ends lost 2 bases at V and 4 bases at J; junction bases unmatched: 5.

This clonotype was counted a few times. The V gene is TRBV5-1, the J gene TRBJ2-7; D may be TRBD2 (5 bases). V gave up 4 bases and J gave up 2 bases, with 13 bases separating them. The CDR3 runs 14 residues. CDR1 is SGHRS and CDR2 is YFSETQ in the germline V gene. The chain's CDR3 is CASSERSGAYEQYF. DNA for the CDR3: TGCGCCAGCAGCGAGAGGAGCGGAGCCTACGAGCAGTACTTC.

A few counts support this clonotype. The chain links TRBV5-1 to TRBJ1-2; maybe TRBD1 (6 bases). Germline V gives CDR1 SGHRS, CDR2 YFSETQ. This CDR3 is built from 18 residues. V lost 0 bases, J lost 4 bases, and 22 bases lay in between. The CDR3 nucleotides read TGCGCCAGCAGCTTGGCGGGGTTTAACAGGGCCACACCCTATGGCTACACCTTC. Translation: CASSLAGFNRATPYGYTF.

This chain joins TRBV12-3 or TRBV12-4 and TRBJ2-7; 11 positions match TRBD2. The CDR3 has 17 residues. The V segment lost 6 bases and the J segment 4 bases; nucleotides outside the gene matches: 14. The CDR3 DNA reads as TGTGCCAGCAGCCGGGGCAATAGCGGGAGGGCCGCGTACGAGCAGTACTTC. Its protein product is CASSRGNSGRAAYEQYF.

The V and J genes are TRBV12-3 or TRBV12-4 and TRBJ1-6; 10 bases match TRBD1. The CDR3 totals 14 residues. V lost 5 bases, J lost 10 bases, and 5 bases stayed unmatched. For the CDR3, the DNA is TGTGCCAGCAGTCAGACAGGGGGCAACTCACCCCTCCACTTT. Translation gives CASSQTGGNSPLHF.

The chain combines TRBV5-1 with TRBJ2-2; 7 bases agree with TRBD2. This CDR3 comprises 16 residues. Germline CDR1 and CDR2: SGHRS and YFSETQ. The V segment lost 0 bases and the J segment 7 bases; nucleotides outside the gene matches: 9. The CDR3 DNA is TGCGCCAGCAGCTTGGAGGCCGGGAGGACGGGCGGGGAGCTGTTTTTT. As protein: CASSLEAGRTGGELFF.

This clonotype was seen a handful of times. This rearrangement joins TRBV28 to TRBJ2-5; no clear D gene. This CDR3 region has 14 residues. The V end lost 5 bases, the J end lost 5 bases, and 15 bases lay between the germline ends. CDR1 is MDHEN, CDR2 SYDVKM, per germline. CDR3: CASSIRTVRETQYF. CDR3 DNA sequence: TGTGCCAGCAGTATTCGGACCGTCAGGGAGACCCAGTACTTC.

This clonotype was seen only a few times. CDR3 in amino acids: CASSQVTGGLDTGELFF. As DNA, the CDR3 is TGTGCCAGCAGCCAAGTTACGGGAGGCTTGGACACCGGGGAGCTGTTTTTT. The J gene is TRBJ2-2, the V gene TRBV4-2; TRBD2 matches at 7 bases. V gave up 1 base and J gave up 3 bases; unmatched junction bases: 8. From germline, CDR1 is LGHNA and CDR2 YNFKEQ. The CDR3 has 17 residues.